This TCR beta chain was sequenced during a study of blood T cells in healthy people across ages. Using a J-beta primer mix together with a sample-barcoded 5' primer, a second PCR was run for roughly 6 to 11 cycles. TCRdb re-called the 5' RACE reads through MiXCR, storing one row per CDR3 protein. This repertoire shows 850,000 to 1,000,000 distinct CDR3 sequences, about 53% found once; its top ten account for 20% to 25%. V lost 2 bases and J lost 7, with 11 bases in between. Germline CDR1 reads SEHNR; CDR2 reads FQNEAQ (reference sequence). This CDR3 is 13 amino acids long. V gene TRBV7-9 combines with J gene TRBJ1-2; D is perhaps TRBD1 (5 bases). The sequenced sample consisted of blood. The receptor was isolated from a woman aged 60 to 75 in good health. The CDR3: CASSLLQEFGYTF. Here the CDR3 DNA reads TGTGCCAGCAGCTTACTACAGGAATTTGGCTACACCTTC.